The 30 T cell receptor beta chains below were found in one sample sequenced in a study of identical twins. TCRdb recomputed calls from the 5' RACE reads with MiXCR, one row per CDR3 protein. The sample lists a few hundred thousand distinct CDR3 sequences, about 8.5% occurring once. The data were also submitted as part of a second study, on yellow fever vaccine responses in identical twins.

The sequenced material came from CD8+ T cells sorted from blood. The receptors come from a woman between 18 and 30 years old in good health.

This clonotype was observed a few times. The chain carries TRBV7-9 and TRBJ2-5, with D possibly TRBD1 on 6 matching bases. The germline V gene has CDR1 SEHNR and CDR2 FQNEAQ (reference sequence). There are 15 residues in the CDR3. Trimming took 5 bases from V and 1 from J, leaving 14 bases between them. Written as DNA, the CDR3 is TGTGCCAGCAGCGCAACAGGGTACTTCCAAGAGACCCAGTACTTC. It encodes CASSATGYFQETQYF.

This clonotype was seen ten or more times. V is TRBV5-1 and J is TRBJ2-2; D is possibly TRBD2 (6 bases). The length of the CDR3 is 15 residues. Trimming took off 0 bases at V and 4 bases at J, with 10 bases between the two ends. Germline V gene lookup returns CDR1 SGHRS and CDR2 YFSETQ. The DNA of the CDR3 is TGCGCCAGCAGCTTGGCCCAAGCGGGCACCGGGGAGCTGTTTTTT. Translating gives CASSLAQAGTGELFF.

This clonotype has just a few counts. CDR3 loop: CASSRLADPYEQYF. The DNA of the CDR3 is TGTGCCAGCTCCAGACTAGCGGATCCCTACGAGCAGTACTTC. The V gene is TRBV7-8, the J gene TRBJ2-7, with 9 bases aligning to TRBD2. CDR1 and CDR2 (germline): SGHVS, FQNEAQ. This CDR3 comprises 14 residues. The V and J ends lost 8 bases and 2 bases, in that order; junction bases with no gene match: 7.

This clonotype has just a few counts. The genes are TRBV28 and TRBJ2-7, with TRBD1 matching over 8 bases. The V segment lost 3 bases and the J segment 0 bases; nucleotides outside the gene matches: 4. The germline CDR1 and CDR2 sequences are MDHEN and SYDVKM. The CDR3 extends over 15 amino acids. The CDR3 bases are TGTGCCAGCAGTTTCGGGGACAGGTCCTCCTACGAGCAGTACTTC. It yields the protein CASSFGDRSSYEQYF.

This clonotype occurred a few times. The chain recombines TRBV11-2 with TRBJ2-7; the D is unclear. Trimming took off 2 bases at V and 7 bases at J, with 18 bases between the two ends. This CDR3 is built from 15 residues. CDR1 and CDR2 (germline): SGHAT, FQNNGV. The CDR3 loop reads CASSLWSERSEEQYF. The CDR3 DNA is TGTGCCAGCAGCTTATGGAGCGAACGGTCTGAGGAGCAGTACTTC.

The sample holds a few counts of this clonotype. The chain joins TRBV6-5 to TRBJ2-5; 11 nucleotides align to TRBD1. The CDR3 runs 16 residues. V dropped 0 bases and J dropped 4; count of bases not matched to a gene: 4. Germline CDR1 MNHEY, CDR2 SVGAGI. Here the CDR3 DNA reads TGTGCCAGCAGTTACTCAACGGGACAGGGGGGAGAGACCCAGTACTTC. It yields the protein CASSYSTGQGGETQYF.

This clonotype was picked up a small number of times. This chain links TRBV6-2 or TRBV6-3 with TRBJ2-1; 13 bases fit TRBD2. Per the germline V gene, CDR1 is MNHEY and CDR2 is SVGEGT. With V trimmed by 6 bases and J by 1 base, 6 bases remained unmatched. The CDR3 is 17 residues long. CDR3 sequence: CASSQLAGGRSYNEQFF. CDR3 nucleotide sequence: TGTGCCAGCAGCCAACTAGCGGGAGGGAGGTCCTACAATGAGCAGTTCTTC.

This chain connects TRBV6-5 to TRBJ2-4; 7 bases fit TRBD2. CDR3 length: 13 residues. The V segment lost 2 bases and the J segment 7 bases; nucleotides outside the gene matches: 2. Germline CDR1 is MNHEY and CDR2 is SVGAGI. The CDR3 loop is CASSYGEGNIQYF. DNA of the CDR3: TGTGCCAGCAGTTACGGGGAGGGGAACATTCAGTACTTC.

This chain connects TRBV6-1 to TRBJ2-3; tentative D call: TRBD2 (6 bases). Trimming removed 3 bases from V and 0 bases from J, with 10 bases in between. The CDR3 totals 15 residues. Germline V gene data show CDR1 as MNHNS and CDR2 as SASEGT. The CDR3 sequence is CASSDGSGSTDTQYF. Written as DNA, the CDR3 is TGTGCCAGCAGTGATGGGAGCGGGAGCACAGATACGCAGTATTTT.

This clonotype was seen a few times. This chain joins TRBV11-1 and TRBJ2-5, with D unresolved. V lost 3 bases, J lost 4 bases, and 12 bases lay in between. The germline CDR1 and CDR2 sequences are SGHAT and FQDESV (reference sequence). The CDR3 length is 14 residues. The CDR3 region is CASSFSSVGETQYF. As DNA, the CDR3 is TGTGCCAGCAGCTTTTCGTCTGTGGGAGAGACCCAGTACTTC.

This clonotype was picked up many times. The chain couples TRBV12-3 or TRBV12-4 to TRBJ1-5; TRBD1 aligns across 7 bases. This CDR3 comprises 15 residues. V lost 6 bases, J lost 7 bases, and 12 bases stayed unmatched. The CDR3: CASSPGTVEGQPQHF. In DNA form, the CDR3 reads TGTGCCAGCAGCCCTGGGACAGTTGAAGGCCAGCCCCAGCATTTT.

The table lists this clonotype with a count of one. The chain employs TRBV20-1 and TRBJ2-1; D may be TRBD1 or TRBD2 (5 bases each). The CDR3 loop spans 15 amino acids. The V and J ends lost 3 bases and 7 bases respectively, with 19 bases between them. The V gene's germline CDR1 is DFQATT and CDR2 SNEGSKA (reference sequence). CDR3 nucleotides: TGCAGTGCTAGTTCGGCATTCTGGGGCGGGAATGAGCAGTTCTTC. It encodes CSASSAFWGGNEQFF.

The chain employs TRBV4-3 and TRBJ2-7; no definite D call. The ends were cut back, 1 base at V and 2 bases at J, with 12 bases in the middle. The CDR3 contains 15 residues. Per the germline V gene, CDR1 is LGHNA and CDR2 is YSLEER. Here the CDR3 reads CASSQVAATTYEQYF. The CDR3, as DNA: TGCGCCAGCAGCCAAGTGGCAGCGACCACCTACGAGCAGTACTTC.

The chain uses TRBV2 and TRBJ2-6; D unclear. Trimming cost V 6 bases and J 0 bases, with 9 bases left between them. CDR1 and CDR2 (germline): SNHLY, FYNNEI. CDR3 size: 15 residues. CDR3 residues: CASSFSFSGANVLTF. CDR3 bases: TGTGCCAGCAGCTTTAGCTTCTCTGGGGCCAACGTCCTGACTTTC.

This chain links TRBV7-9 with TRBJ1-2; unclear D gene. Trimming shortened V by 1 base and J by 0 bases, and 9 bases separated the two germline ends. The CDR3 sequence is 15 residues long. Germline V CDR1 and CDR2: SEHNR, FQNEAQ (reference sequence). DNA of the CDR3: TGTGCCAGCAGCTTAGGCCTGAGTTCTAACTATGGCTACACCTTC. It encodes CASSLGLSSNYGYTF.

This clonotype has at least ten counts. The V and J genes are TRBV6-2 or TRBV6-3 and TRBJ1-1, with TRBD1 matching 8 bases. CDR3 length: 16 amino acids. After removal of 0 bases from V and 1 base from J, the junction contained 4 bases not matched to a gene. From germline, CDR1 is MNHEY and CDR2 SVGEGT. The CDR3 DNA follows: TGTGCCAGCAGTTACTCGACAGGGGCTGGGAACACTGAAGCTTTCTTT. It translates to CASSYSTGAGNTEAFF.

Only a few counts were recorded for this clonotype. CDR3 DNA sequence: TGTGCCAGCAGTTTACAGGGGGCGCATCAGCCCCAGCATTTT. The encoded protein is CASSLQGAHQPQHF. V gene TRBV27 combines with J gene TRBJ1-5; 8 bases agree with TRBD1. The trim removed 2 bases at V and 5 bases at J, leaving 2 bases unmatched. This CDR3 is 14 amino acids long. The germline V gene has CDR1 MNHEY and CDR2 SMNVEV (reference sequence).

This sequence joins TRBV5-5 and TRBJ1-4; D is uncertain. The CDR3 runs 13 residues. CDR1 and CDR2 (germline): SGHKS, YYEKEE (reference sequence). Deletions cut 4 bases from V and 8 bases from J, with 12 bases between. The chain's CDR3 is CASSPNDWEKLFF. The CDR3 region has the DNA TGTGCCAGCAGCCCTAACGATTGGGAAAAACTGTTTTTT.

This clonotype occurred many times. This sequence joins TRBV4-1 and TRBJ1-2; D may be TRBD1 (6 bases). CDR1 is MGHRA and CDR2 is YSYEKL in the germline V gene. This CDR3 spans 17 amino acids. Trimming took 0 bases from V and 4 from J, leaving 18 bases between them. The CDR3 loop is CASSQDWPGGAVYGYTF. The CDR3 DNA reads as TGCGCCAGCAGCCAAGATTGGCCCGGGGGGGCCGTCTATGGCTACACCTTC.

This clonotype has a count of ten or more. The rearrangement joins TRBV12-3 or TRBV12-4 to TRBJ2-1; 11 nucleotides match TRBD1. V dropped 5 bases and J dropped 6; count of bases not matched to a gene: 3. The CDR3 has 14 amino acids. The DNA of the CDR3 is TGTGCCAGCAGTGGGACAGGGGGTTCCAATGAGCAGTTCTTC. It yields the protein CASSGTGGSNEQFF.

In its sample, this clonotype was seen many times. The V and J genes are TRBV6-1 and TRBJ2-7; D might be TRBD1 (6 bases). The germline gives CDR1 MNHNS, CDR2 SASEGT. This CDR3 comprises 14 residues. Deletions cut 6 bases from V and 9 bases from J, with 21 bases between. This chain's CDR3 is CASSEWDGQSGQYF. In DNA form, the CDR3 reads TGTGCCAGCAGCGAATGGGACGGACAGTCGGGGCAGTACTTC.

CDR3 DNA: TGCAGCGTGTTGGGACAGGGGTTCTACGAGCAGTACTTC. Translation: CSVLGQGFYEQYF. This chain joins TRBV29-1 and TRBJ2-7; 10 bases are shared with TRBD1. The CDR3 consists of 13 residues. Losses at the gene ends were 6 bases for V and 3 bases for J; bases not matched to a gene: 5. CDR1 is SQVTM and CDR2 is ANQGSEA in the germline V gene.

This clonotype occurred many times. The chain carries TRBV6-5 and TRBJ2-2, with a weak D call TRBD2 (6 bases). The length of the CDR3 is 14 residues. Germline CDR1 is MNHEY and CDR2 is SVGAGI. V shed 0 bases and J shed 8 bases, with 10 bases lying between them. The CDR3: CASSYSRTTGELFF. Written as DNA, the CDR3 is TGTGCCAGCAGTTACTCGCGGACTACGGGGGAGCTGTTTTTT.

This clonotype has at least ten counts. The CDR3 DNA reads as TGCGCCAGCAGCATGACAGGGACCCAGCCCCAGCATTTT. This sequence encodes CASSMTGTQPQHF. The V gene is TRBV5-1, the J gene TRBJ1-5, with TRBD1 identical over 7 bases. From germline, CDR1 is SGHRS and CDR2 YFSETQ. The CDR3 is 13 amino acids. The trim removed 4 bases at V and 7 bases at J, leaving 5 bases unmatched.

The J gene is TRBJ1-2, the V gene TRBV29-1; D gene ambiguous. Germline V gene sequence: CDR1 SQVTM, CDR2 ANQGSEA. The CDR3 has 11 residues. Trimming removed 7 bases at V and 2 bases at J, with 8 bases between. This CDR3 is CSGAENYGYTF. CDR3 bases: TGCAGCGGGGCGGAAAACTATGGCTACACCTTC. Filled out from reference TRBV29-1 and TRBJ1-2, the complete variable domain reads SAVISQKPSRDICQRGTSLTIQCQVDSQVTMMFWYRQQPGQSLTLIATANQGSEATYESGFVIDKFPISRPNLTFSTLTVSNMSPEDSSIYLCSGAENYGYTFGSGTRLTVV.

This clonotype was counted only a few times. For the CDR3, the DNA is TGTGCCAGCAGTCCCGGGAGGTACCAAGAGACCCAGTACTTC. Protein sequence: CASSPGRYQETQYF. This chain joins TRBV12-3 or TRBV12-4 and TRBJ2-5, with 7 bases identical to TRBD2. Unmatched junction bases numbered 3, after V lost 5 bases and J lost 0 bases. This CDR3 is 14 amino acids long.

V gene TRBV7-9 combines with J gene TRBJ2-7; 12 positions agree with TRBD2. Unmatched junction bases numbered 4, after V lost 4 bases and J lost 0 bases. From germline, CDR1 is SEHNR and CDR2 FQNEAQ (reference sequence). This CDR3 is built from 16 residues. Here the CDR3 reads CASSSRTSGTSYEQYF. The CDR3 nucleotides read TGTGCCAGCAGCTCCCGGACTAGCGGGACCTCCTACGAGCAGTACTTC. The complete variable domain, with remaining parts taken from reference TRBV7-9 and TRBJ2-7, reads DTGVSQNPRHKITKRGQNVTFRCDPISEHNRLYWYRQTLGQGPEFLTYFQNEAQLEKSRLLSDRFSAERPKGSFSTLEIQRTEQGDSAMYLCASSSRTSGTSYEQYFGPGTRLTVT.

The V and J genes are TRBV6-2 or TRBV6-3 and TRBJ1-4; D might be TRBD1 (5 bases). The ends were cut back, 2 bases at V and 3 bases at J, with 25 bases in the middle. Germline V gives CDR1 MNHEY, CDR2 SVGEGT. The CDR3 consists of 20 residues. In DNA, the CDR3 is TGTGCCAGCAGTTACGATACGGAGGGCCTGGACGACAGCGCTAATGAAAAACTGTTTTTT. Protein: CASSYDTEGLDDSANEKLFF.

V gene TRBV6-1 combines with J gene TRBJ2-1, with D perhaps matching TRBD2 (6 bases). This CDR3 has 15 amino acids. The germline V gene encodes CDR1 MNHNS and CDR2 SASEGT. Trimming removed 0 bases from V and 8 bases from J, with 14 bases in between. Here the CDR3 reads CASSEAWLARDEQFF. CDR3 bases: TGTGCCAGCAGTGAAGCGTGGCTAGCGCGCGATGAGCAGTTCTTC.

This clonotype was recorded a few times. V is TRBV9 and J is TRBJ2-3; D possibly matches TRBD1 or TRBD2 (6 bases each). The germline V gene encodes CDR1 SGDLS and CDR2 YYNGEE. Trimming stripped 0 bases from V and 4 bases from J, with 9 bases between. The CDR3 is made up of 14 amino acids. CDR3 sequence reads: CASSVEGGPDTQYF. The CDR3 coding sequence is TGTGCCAGCAGCGTAGAAGGGGGGCCAGATACGCAGTATTTT.